This TCR beta chain was profiled in a study of identical twins. Notes on the study in general: Twins' excess sharing was less marked for out-of-frame beta sequences.

There are a few counts of this clonotype. Its antigen is unidentified. The junction had 7 bases not matched to a gene; V was cut back by 11 bases and J by 5 bases. This CDR3 is built from 14 residues. Per the germline V gene, CDR1 is SNHLY and CDR2 is FYNNEI. TCRdb analysed the 5' RACE reads with MiXCR anew, one entry per CDR3 protein. This sample has about 250,000 distinct CDR3 sequences, with roughly 13% found just once. The sample comprised memory (CD45RO+) T cells sorted from blood. This sequence was found in a woman between 18 and 29 years old in good health. This chain joins TRBV2 and TRBJ2-5; TRBD2 agrees at 14 bases. The CDR3 spells CAWTSGGPRETQYF. The CDR3 region has the DNA TGTGCCTGGACTAGCGGGGGGCCGCGGGAGACCCAGTACTTC.